This T cell receptor (beta chain) was recovered during a study of CD8 T cells in Susac syndrome. From blood CD8+ and CD4+ T cells, the TCR beta chain was sequenced. The multiple sclerosis control group comprised treatment-naive patients with stable or active relapsing-remitting disease. TEMRA cells were FACS-enriched, and CD8+ and CD4+ T cells were isolated negatively. The RNA input was roughly 0.5 to 1 ug, and it was reverse transcribed with random hexamers. TCRdb analysed the immunoSEQ multiplex PCR reads with MiXCR anew, one entry per CDR3 protein. The sample lists about 300,000 distinct CDR3 sequences, about 90% seen once, with around 0.07% in the top ten. CDR1 is LGHNA, CDR2 YSLEER, per germline. The V segment lost 0 bases and the J segment 1 base; nucleotides outside the gene matches: 13. The length of the CDR3 is 19 residues.

The gene calls are TRBV4-3 and TRBJ2-3, with 7 bases that match TRBD1. The sequencing input was CD4+ T cells from PBMCs. The TCR was taken from a human donor with multiple sclerosis. This CDR3 is CASSQDRATRQGGTDTQYF. CDR3 nucleotide sequence: TGCGCCAGCAGCCAAGACCGCGCGACCCGTCAGGGGGGCACAGATACGCAGTATTTT.